This is a list of T cell receptor beta chains from one sample in a study of blood T cell repertoires in COVID-19. Libraries were prepared by immunoSEQ multiplex PCR; TCRdb keeps only in-frame clonotypes and omits some of them. The sample shows 200,000 to 250,000 clones, roughly 80% of them seen only once. Sequencing was done on a sample of PBMCs or T cells enriched from blood (not recorded which). The origin of the receptors is a man in his fifties or sixties who had recovered from COVID-19. Both conserved end residues are part of each CDR3. The D gene is left open where the match is weak. For some rows the clone size is stated as once, few or many, or as a class when expanded; others skip it.

clone_size | j_call | d_call | v_call | cdr3_aa | cdr3_nt
. | TRBJ1-2 | TRBD1 | TRBV5-1 | CASSLSGQGVDGYTF | TGCGCCAGCAGCTTGTCGGGACAGGGAGTCGATGGCTACACCTTC
. | TRBJ2-1 | . | TRBV11-3 | CASSPEGRDSSYNEQFF | TGTGCCAGCAGCCCAGAGGGTAGGGATAGCTCCTACAATGAGCAGTTCTTC
once | TRBJ2-5 | TRBD1 | TRBV29-1 | CSVGTGAEETQYF | TGCAGCGTTGGTACAGGGGCTGAAGAGACCCAGTACTTC
few | TRBJ2-2 | TRBD2 | TRBV6-5 | CASGPAGVTGELFF | TGTGCCAGTGGCCCAGCGGGGGTCACCGGGGAGCTGTTTTTT
. | TRBJ2-3 | . | TRBV18 | CASSPSVTFTDTQYF | TGTGCCAGCTCACCATCCGTCACTTTCACAGATACGCAGTATTTT
. | TRBJ1-2 | . | TRBV2 | CASSRPEGYGYTF | TGTGCCAGCAGTAGACCCGAGGGCTATGGCTACACCTTC
. | TRBJ1-2 | TRBD1 | TRBV19 | CASSMADRTNYGYTF | TGTGCCAGTAGTATGGCGGACAGGACGAACTATGGCTACACCTTC
. | TRBJ2-1 | TRBD1 | TRBV11-3 | CASSYRQGAAYNEQFF | TGTGCCAGCAGCTACAGGCAGGGGGCGGCCTACAATGAGCAGTTCTTC
. | TRBJ2-5 | . | TRBV24-1 | CATSDLRSGVKETQYF | TGTGCCACCAGTGATTTGCGTTCAGGCGTGAAAGAGACCCAGTACTTC
many | TRBJ2-5 | . | TRBV11-2 | CASSLNTGAETQYF | TGTGCCAGCAGCTTAAATACGGGTGCAGAGACCCAGTACTTC
once | TRBJ1-6 | TRBD1 | TRBV5-6 | CASSLAWGTATSPLHF | TGTGCCAGCAGCTTGGCCTGGGGGACAGCTACTTCACCCCTCCACTTT
. | TRBJ1-1 | TRBD1 | TRBV6-6 | CASSPRTGVNTEAFF | TGTGCCAGCAGTCCTCGGACAGGGGTGAACACTGAAGCTTTCTTT
. | TRBJ1-5 | TRBD1 | TRBV2 | CAGTGTENQPQHF | TGTGCCGGTACCGGGACAGAGAATCAGCCCCAGCATTTT
. | TRBJ1-2 | TRBD1 | TRBV20-1 | CSAWDRDGYTF | TGCAGTGCTTGGGACAGGGACGGCTACACCTTC
. | TRBJ2-2 | TRBD1 | TRBV15 | CATSRETGGNAGELFF | TGTGCCACCAGCAGAGAAACAGGGGGCAATGCCGGGGAGCTGTTTTTT
. | TRBJ2-5 | TRBD2 | TRBV9 | CASSSRTSGGETQYF | TGTGCCAGCAGCTCCCGGACTAGCGGGGGGGAGACCCAGTACTTC
. | TRBJ1-5 | . | TRBV13 | CASSLGTRQPQHF | TGTGCCAGCAGCTTAGGCACGAGGCAGCCCCAGCATTTT
. | TRBJ1-4 | . | TRBV6-1 | CASSESFRVGPATNEKLFF | TGTGCCAGCAGTGAAAGCTTCAGGGTTGGGCCAGCAACTAATGAAAAACTGTTTTTT
. | TRBJ1-2 | TRBD1 | TRBV4-3 | CASSQDDRGVGGYTF | TGCGCCAGCAGCCAAGATGACAGGGGAGTTGGCGGCTACACCTTC
. | TRBJ1-1 | . | TRBV6-6 | CATYSGGQNTEAFF | TGTGCCACCTATTCCGGGGGTCAGAACACTGAAGCTTTCTTT
. | TRBJ2-7 | TRBD1 | TRBV6-5 | CASSYRTGVYEQYF | TGTGCCAGCAGTTACCGGACAGGTGTTTACGAGCAGTACTTC
. | TRBJ2-7 | TRBD2 | TRBV2 | CASMTSGFYEQYF | TGTGCCAGCATGACTAGCGGATTCTACGAGCAGTACTTC
. | TRBJ2-1 | . | TRBV30 | CAWSGTNSYNEQFF | TGTGCCTGGAGTGGGACAAACTCCTACAATGAGCAGTTCTTC
. | TRBJ1-3 | . | TRBV2 | CASSGGLSGNTIYF | TGTGCCAGCAGTGGAGGGCTCTCTGGAAACACCATATATTTT
. | TRBJ1-2 | . | TRBV4-3 | CASSQGNTGNYGYTF | TGCGCCAGCAGCCAAGGCAACACAGGGAACTATGGCTACACCTTC
. | TRBJ1-5 | TRBD1 | TRBV18 | CASSPKGTGEQHF | TGTGCCAGCTCACCAAAAGGGACAGGGGAGCAGCATTTT
. | TRBJ2-1 | TRBD2 | TRBV5-1 | CASSLQGLVGHNEQFF | TGCGCCAGCAGCTTGCAAGGACTAGTCGGGCACAATGAGCAGTTCTTC
. | TRBJ2-3 | . | TRBV5-1 | CASSTGGGVTDTQYF | TGCGCCAGCAGCACTGGGGGGGGCGTCACAGATACGCAGTATTTT
. | TRBJ1-2 | . | TRBV6-5 | CASRREDYGYTF | TGTGCCAGCAGGAGAGAGGACTATGGCTACACCTTC